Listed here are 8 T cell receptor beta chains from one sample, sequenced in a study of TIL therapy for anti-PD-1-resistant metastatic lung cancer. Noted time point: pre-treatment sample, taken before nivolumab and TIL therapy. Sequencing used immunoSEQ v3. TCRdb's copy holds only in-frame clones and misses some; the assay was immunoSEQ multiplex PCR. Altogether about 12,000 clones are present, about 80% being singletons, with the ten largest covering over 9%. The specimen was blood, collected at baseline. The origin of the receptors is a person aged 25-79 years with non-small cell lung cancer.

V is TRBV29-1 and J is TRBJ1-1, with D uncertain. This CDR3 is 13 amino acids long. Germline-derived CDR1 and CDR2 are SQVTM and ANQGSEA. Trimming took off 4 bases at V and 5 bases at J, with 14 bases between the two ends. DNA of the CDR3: TGCAGCGTTGCCCTAAGGAGAGGGACTGAAGCTTTCTTT. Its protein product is CSVALRRGTEAFF.

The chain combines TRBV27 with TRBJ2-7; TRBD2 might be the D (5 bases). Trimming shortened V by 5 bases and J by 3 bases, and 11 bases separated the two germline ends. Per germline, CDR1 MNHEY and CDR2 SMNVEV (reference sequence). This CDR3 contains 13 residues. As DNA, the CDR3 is TGTGCCAGCAGTAAGGGAGACCTCTACGAGCAGTACTTC. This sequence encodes CASSKGDLYEQYF.

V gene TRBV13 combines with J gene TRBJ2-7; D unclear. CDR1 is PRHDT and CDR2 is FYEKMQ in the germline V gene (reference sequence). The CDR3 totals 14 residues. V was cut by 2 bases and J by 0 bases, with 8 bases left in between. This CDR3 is CASSLQASSYEQYF. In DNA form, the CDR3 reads TGTGCCAGCAGCTTACAGGCCAGCTCCTACGAGCAGTACTTC.

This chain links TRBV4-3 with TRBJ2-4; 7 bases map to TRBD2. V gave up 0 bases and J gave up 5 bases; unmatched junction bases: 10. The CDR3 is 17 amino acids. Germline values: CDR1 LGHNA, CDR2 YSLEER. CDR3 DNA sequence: TGCGCCAGCAGCCAAGATTTCGTGAGCGGGACTGAAAACATTCAGTACTTC. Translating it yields CASSQDFVSGTENIQYF.

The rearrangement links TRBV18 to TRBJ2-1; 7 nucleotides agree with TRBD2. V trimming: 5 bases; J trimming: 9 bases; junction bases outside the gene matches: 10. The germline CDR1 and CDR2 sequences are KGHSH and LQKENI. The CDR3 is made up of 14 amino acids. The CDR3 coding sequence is TGTGCCAGCTCATATGGGGGATCGGGGGGTGAGCAGTTCTTC. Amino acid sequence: CASSYGGSGGEQFF.

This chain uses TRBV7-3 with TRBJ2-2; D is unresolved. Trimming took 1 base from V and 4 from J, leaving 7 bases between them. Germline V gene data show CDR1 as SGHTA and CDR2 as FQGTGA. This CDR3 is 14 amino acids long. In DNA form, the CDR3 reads TGTGCCAGCAGCTTAATACGCAGCACCGGGGAGCTGTTTTTT. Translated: CASSLIRSTGELFF.

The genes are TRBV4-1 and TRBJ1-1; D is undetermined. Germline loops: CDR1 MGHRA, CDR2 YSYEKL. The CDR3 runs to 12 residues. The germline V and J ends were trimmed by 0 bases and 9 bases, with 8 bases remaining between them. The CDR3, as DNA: TGCGCCAGCAGCCAAGATAAGGGAAAAGCTTTCTTT. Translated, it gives CASSQDKGKAFF.

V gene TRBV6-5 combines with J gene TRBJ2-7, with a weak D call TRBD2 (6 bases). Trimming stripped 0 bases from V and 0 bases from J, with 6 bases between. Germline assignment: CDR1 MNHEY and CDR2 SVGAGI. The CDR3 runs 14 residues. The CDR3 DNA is TGTGCCAGCAGTTACTCGGGGGGCTCCTACGAGCAGTACTTC. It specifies CASSYSGGSYEQYF.